This T cell receptor (beta chain) was recorded in a study of T-cell memory formation after mild COVID-19. Study as a whole: Each donor largely had its own TCR clusters. Study-level points and caveats: Clones which contracted sat mainly in CM and EM if CD4+, and in EMRA if CD8+. Day 15 to 85 contractors were CD4/CD8 balanced; later expanders leaned CD4+.

Using its own MiXCR run on the 5' RACE reads, TCRdb lists one record per CDR3 protein. The data contain 11,000 to 15,000 distinct CDR3 sequences, about 21% of them singletons. V lost 6 bases, J lost 3 bases, and 4 bases stayed unmatched. The CDR3 has 14 amino acids. The germline V gene has CDR1 LNHDA and CDR2 SQIVND (reference sequence). This clonotype was seen at least ten times. Its antigen is still unknown. The sequencing input was PBMCs or a T cell subset sorted from them (not recorded which). This chain uses TRBV19 with TRBJ1-2; 10 nucleotides line up with TRBD1. The TCR originated in an adult woman who had mild COVID-19 (a few samples of this study predate the infection). Cell type and time point are not known. The DNA for the CDR3 is TGTGCCAGTAGCCCGGGACAGGGGCACTATGGCTACACCTTC. This encodes CASSPGQGHYGYTF.